The table lists the clone carrying this T cell receptor (beta chain) with a few counts. Its antigen remains unidentified. One entry per CDR3 protein results from TCRdb running MiXCR on the 5' RACE reads. The sample yields 400,000 or so distinct CDR3 sequences, roughly 20% seen once. This sample is part of a study of T-cell memory formation after mild COVID-19. Study background: Largely, TCR clusters stayed within a single donor. Whole-study findings and limits: Contracting CD4+ clones lay largely in CM and EM, with CD8+ ones residing in EMRA. Day 15 to 85 contractors were CD4/CD8 balanced; later expanders leaned CD4+.

The CDR3 has 16 residues. The V and J ends lost 3 bases and 3 bases, in that order; junction bases with no gene match: 10. CDR1 and CDR2 from the germline V gene are LGHNA and YSLEER. The clonotype comes from an adult woman who had mild COVID-19 (a few samples of this study predate the infection). Cell type and time point are not known. The chain joins TRBV4-3 to TRBJ2-7, with 8 bases lining up with TRBD1. Sample: PBMCs or a T cell subset sorted from them (not recorded which). The chain's CDR3 is CASSQGSRDRIYEQYF. The CDR3 DNA follows: TGCGCCAGCAGCCAGGGTTCTCGGGACAGGATCTACGAGCAGTACTTC.